This TCR beta chain was recovered during a study of cytomegalovirus exposure and HLA in healthy donors. The germline V and J ends were trimmed by 7 bases and 8 bases, with 14 bases remaining between them. This CDR3 is built from 13 residues. Germline V CDR1 and CDR2: LNHDA, SQIVND (reference sequence). The PCR contained 60 Vbeta and 13 Jbeta primers. Assay: immunoSEQ multiplex PCR; the TCRdb copy retains only in-frame clones and omits some. The sample records roughly 140,000 clones, roughly three quarters being singletons. Study-wide results and caveats: An analysis that came later showed most CMV-associated TCR beta chains appearing HLA-restricted.

Details on this clone: Antigen: not known.

The specimen sequenced was PBMCs. This TCR came from a woman aged 45 to 65 in good health and CMV-seronegative. The chain is built from TRBV19 and TRBJ1-4; D uncertain. The CDR3 DNA reads TGTGCCAGTATTGAAGGAGACGAGGAAAAACTGTTTTTT. Protein: CASIEGDEEKLFF.